This T cell receptor beta chain was obtained from a study of Ad26.COV2.S vaccination and SARS-CoV-2 variants (dated by TCRdb to about 2021). For context, the study as a whole: Donors in the vaccine arm were drawn from COV1001, a phase I-IIa trial of Ad26.COV2.S in healthy adults that was multicentre, randomized, double-blind and placebo-controlled. Ad26.COV2.S was administered intramuscularly at a dose of 5x10^10 or 1x10^11 viral particles, either as one shot or as two shots given 56 days apart. Sequencing of the TCRbeta repertoire served to evaluate the specificity and breadth of SARS-CoV-2-reactive T cell receptors following Ad26.COV2.S vaccination. The TCR-sequenced set comprised around 30 samples: some 19 Ad26.COV2.S vaccine recipients, 5 placebo recipients and 8 SARS-CoV-2 convalescent individuals. Trial participants were randomized into five groups of five, in which low-dose or high-dose Ad26.COV2.S was given once or twice, or placebo was given on both occasions. Investigators did not know the trial group allocation while performing experiments and assessing outcomes. Findings and caveats that apply to the study as a whole: After vaccination, spike-specific CD8+ and CD4+ T cell responses were reported to show substantial breadth. Higher spike-specific TCR breadth was observed in Ad26.COV2.S recipients than in placebo recipients (P = 0.0014). The study was not powered to compare responses between vaccine doses or regimens. Non-spike TCR breadth was comparable between vaccine and placebo recipients, consistent with the vaccine containing only spike. It was noted by the authors that total T cell responses may have been underestimated by the TCR breadth and depth analyses.

The label giving this sample's treatment or condition can be read as: 15 to 20 received Ad26.COV2.S at low or high dose, single or two shots; 5 received placebo; per-sample allocation not given. For vaccine and placebo recipients, repertoires were sequenced using samples collected on day 63 after the first injection. Between 29 July and 7 August 2020, Cohort 1b enrolled some 25 adults aged 18-55 years at one site in Boston, USA. Ad26.COV2.S was a replication-incompetent adenovirus type 26 vector expressing a prefusion-stabilized SARS-CoV-2 spike protein from the original Wuhan strain. The immunoSEQ Assay was used to sequence TCRbeta CDR3 regions. After extraction, genomic DNA underwent amplification by bias-controlled multiplex PCR, followed by high-throughput sequencing. Regarding the original processing steps: To quantify the absolute abundance of every unique TCRbeta CDR3 region, sequences were collapsed and filtered. T cell fraction was estimated by normalization of TCRbeta template counts to usable DNA, with usable DNA being measured through amplification of reference genes present in all nucleated cells. Repertoire TCRs were annotated as SARS-CoV-2-specific when V gene, CDR3 amino acid sequence and J gene were exactly matched to a known reactive TCR set. The reference SARS-CoV-2 TCR set was derived from MIRA and filtered for enrichment in COVID-19-positive ImmuneCODE repertoires, a step that removed public or cross-reactive TCRs. Using the MIRA antigens, annotated TCRs were further analysed by specific ORF or by position within an ORF. Breadth was defined as the number of annotated unique rearrangements divided by the total number of unique productive rearrangements, and depth was defined as the summed frequency of the annotated unique rearrangements. Two-sided Wilcoxon rank-sum tests were used to compare TCR breadth between groups. Here the immuneACCESS table is served through TCRdb, limited to in-frame sequences with V and J called. Missing clones are a known gap in these copies; in checked studies unresolved V genes cover under half, and the rest lacks a known reason. V, J and clone size were drawn from that table, and D and trimming were deduced from the DNA. The sample data list 350,000 to 500,000 clones, and 70% to 90% of these were observed just once. The top ten clones comprise about 3.6% of the sample.

Points on this clone: Its specific antigen is unknown. No clone much larger than this one lies a single base away; base qualities are absent.

V drops 3 bases and J drops 5 bases, leaving 10 bases in between. The germline V gene (reference sequence) sets CDR1 to LNHDA and CDR2 to SQIVND. The CDR3 has 14 amino acids, counting the end cysteine and phenylalanine. The only DNA kept is the CDR3, 42 bases in frame from the first base. This TCR derives from a person aged 18-60 years who received the Ad26.COV2.S COVID-19 vaccine or a placebo. The chain couples TRBV19 to TRBJ2-2; the D gene lacks a confident call. The starting material was peripheral blood, obtained in a trial of Ad26.COV2.S vaccine versus placebo. CDR3 reads: CASSMVPGTGELFF. The bases are TGTGCCAGTAGTATGGTGCCAGGAACCGGGGAGCTGTTTTTT.